This T cell receptor beta chain was captured by sequencing in a study of cytomegalovirus exposure and HLA in healthy donors. This clone has a single count. The junction does not match germline at one end; this may be a read error. The germline V gene has CDR1 SGHNT and CDR2 YYREEE (reference sequence). CDR3 length: 17 amino acids. Profiled with immunoSEQ multiplex PCR; TCRdb holds only in-frame clones, not every one. There are around 56,000 clones in the sample; 93% occur only once, and roughly 1.7% lies in the top ten. The sequenced sample was PBMCs. V and J are TRBV5-4 and TRBJ2-7, with 9 bases aligning to TRBD2. This TCR was sampled from a woman under 30 in good health and CMV-seropositive. The CDR3 DNA sequence: TGTGCCAGCAGTTTGGGTGGGGTAGCGGGGGTTTCCTACGAGCAGTACTTC. The encoded protein is CASSLGGVAGVSYEQYF.